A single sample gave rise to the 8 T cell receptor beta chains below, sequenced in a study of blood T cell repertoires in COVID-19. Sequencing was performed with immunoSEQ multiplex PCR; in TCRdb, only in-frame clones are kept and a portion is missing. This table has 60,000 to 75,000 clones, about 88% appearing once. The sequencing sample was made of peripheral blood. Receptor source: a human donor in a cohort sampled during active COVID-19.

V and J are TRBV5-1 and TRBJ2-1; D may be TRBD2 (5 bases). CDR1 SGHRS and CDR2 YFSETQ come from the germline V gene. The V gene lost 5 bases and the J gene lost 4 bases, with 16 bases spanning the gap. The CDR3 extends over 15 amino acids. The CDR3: CASSPTRTGYNEQFF. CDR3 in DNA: TGCGCCAGCAGTCCCACCAGGACTGGATACAATGAGCAGTTCTTC.

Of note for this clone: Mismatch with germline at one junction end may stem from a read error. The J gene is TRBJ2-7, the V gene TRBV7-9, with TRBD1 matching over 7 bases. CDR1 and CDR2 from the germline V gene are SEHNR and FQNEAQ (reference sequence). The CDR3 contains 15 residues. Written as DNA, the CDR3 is TGTGCCAGCAGCCTAGCCGGGACAGAACCCTACGAGCAGTACTTC. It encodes CASSLAGTEPYEQYF.

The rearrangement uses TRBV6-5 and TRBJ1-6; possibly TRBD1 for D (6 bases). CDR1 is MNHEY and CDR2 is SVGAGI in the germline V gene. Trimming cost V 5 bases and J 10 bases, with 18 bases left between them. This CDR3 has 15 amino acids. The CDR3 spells CASSMNGQSGSPLHF. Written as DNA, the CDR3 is TGTGCCAGCAGTATGAACGGACAGTCTGGATCACCCCTCCACTTT.

Here the CDR3 reads CASSGGQGSEAFF. As DNA, the CDR3 is TGTGCCAGCAGCGGGGGACAGGGCTCTGAAGCTTTCTTT. The chain is built from TRBV7-3 and TRBJ1-1; 9 bases match TRBD1. Germline V lookup: CDR1 SGHTA, CDR2 FQGTGA. The V and J ends lost 5 bases and 6 bases, in that order; junction bases with no gene match: 4. This CDR3 is built from 13 residues.

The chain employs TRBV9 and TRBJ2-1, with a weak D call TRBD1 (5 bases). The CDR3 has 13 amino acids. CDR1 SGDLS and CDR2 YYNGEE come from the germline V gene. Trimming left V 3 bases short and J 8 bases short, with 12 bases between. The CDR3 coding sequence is TGTGCCAGCAGCGCCAGGCCCAGGGATGAGCAGTTCTTC. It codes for CASSARPRDEQFF.

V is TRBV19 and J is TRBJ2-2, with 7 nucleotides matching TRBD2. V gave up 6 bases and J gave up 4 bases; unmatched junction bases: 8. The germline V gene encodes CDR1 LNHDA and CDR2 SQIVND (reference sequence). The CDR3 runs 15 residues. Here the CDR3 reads CASSQERGSTGELFF. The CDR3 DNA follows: TGTGCCAGTAGCCAAGAGCGGGGAAGCACCGGGGAGCTGTTTTTT. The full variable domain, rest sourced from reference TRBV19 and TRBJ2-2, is DGGITQSPKYLFRKEGQNVTLSCEQNLNHDAMYWYRQDPGQGLRLIYYSQIVNDFQKGDIAEGYSVSREKKESFPLTVTSAQKNPTAFYLCASSQERGSTGELFFGEGSRLTVL.

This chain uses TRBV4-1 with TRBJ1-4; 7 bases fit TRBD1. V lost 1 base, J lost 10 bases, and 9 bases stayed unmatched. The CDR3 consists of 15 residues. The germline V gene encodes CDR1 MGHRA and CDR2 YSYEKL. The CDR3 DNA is TGCGCCAGCAGCCAAGTCGAACAGGGGTCGGGAAAACTGTTTTTT. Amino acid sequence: CASSQVEQGSGKLFF.

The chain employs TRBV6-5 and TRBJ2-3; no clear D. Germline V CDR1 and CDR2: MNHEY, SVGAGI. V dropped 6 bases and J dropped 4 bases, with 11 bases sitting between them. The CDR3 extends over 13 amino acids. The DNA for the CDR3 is TGTGCCAGCAGCCTGAGGAGCGCAGATACGCAGTATTTT. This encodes CASSLRSADTQYF.